This T cell receptor (beta chain) was captured in a study of post-analysis software for immune sequencing data. Study-level background: Disease trajectories encompassed relapsing-remitting, secondary progressive and progressive-relapsing multiple sclerosis.

The TCR beta cDNA libraries carried unique molecular identifiers. The yield from roughly 1 to 10 million T cells was roughly 500,000 cDNA molecules in total. TCRdb re-derived calls from the PCR reads in MiXCR, one entry per CDR3 protein. The table has approximately 690,000 distinct CDR3 sequences, 55% to 60% seen once. The sample comprised blood. The clonotype originates from a girl under 10 years old with multiple sclerosis.

CDR3 nucleotides: TGTGCCAGCAGTTTTCCCTTTAAAGGGGCGGGTGAAAAACTGTTTTTT. Translating gives CASSFPFKGAGEKLFF. The chain employs TRBV28 and TRBJ1-4; weak D call: TRBD1 (5 bases). The CDR3 spans 16 residues. V lost 3 bases, J lost 7 bases, and 18 bases lay in between. CDR1 is MDHEN and CDR2 is SYDVKM in the germline V gene.